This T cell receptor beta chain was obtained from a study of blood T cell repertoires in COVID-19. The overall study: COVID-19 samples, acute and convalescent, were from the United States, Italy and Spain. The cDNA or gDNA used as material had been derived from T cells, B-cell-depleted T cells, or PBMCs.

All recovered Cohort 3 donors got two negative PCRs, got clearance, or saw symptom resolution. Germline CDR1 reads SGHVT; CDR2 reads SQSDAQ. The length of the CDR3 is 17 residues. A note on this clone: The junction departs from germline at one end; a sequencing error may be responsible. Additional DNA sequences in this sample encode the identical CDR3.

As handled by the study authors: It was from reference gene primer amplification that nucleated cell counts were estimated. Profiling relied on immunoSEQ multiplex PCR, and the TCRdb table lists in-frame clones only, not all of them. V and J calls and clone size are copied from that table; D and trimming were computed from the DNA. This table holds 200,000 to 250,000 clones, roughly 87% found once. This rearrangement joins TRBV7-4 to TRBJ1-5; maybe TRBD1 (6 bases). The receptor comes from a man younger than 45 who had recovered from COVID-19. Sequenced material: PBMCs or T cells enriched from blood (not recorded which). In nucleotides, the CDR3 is TGCCCCACCAGCCCCGCATACGGGGGGGGCAGCAATCAGCCCCAGCATTTT. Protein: CPTSPAYGGGSNQPQHF.